This T cell receptor beta chain was recorded in a study of control samples from healthy donors and cancer patients. This clone occurred once. CDR3 length equals 15 residues. CDR1 SGDLS and CDR2 YYNGEE come from the germline V gene. The germline V and J ends were trimmed by 3 bases and 4 bases, with 11 bases remaining between them. TCRdb's copy holds only in-frame clones and misses some; the assay was immunoSEQ multiplex PCR. The table lists about 85,000 clones, less than 95% of them singletons, with 3% to 4.5% in the top ten. The sequenced material came from blood. This clonotype was obtained from a woman between 18 and 29 years old in good health. The chain employs TRBV9 and TRBJ2-6, with unresolved D. This CDR3 reads CASSEAALGANVLTF. The CDR3 DNA reads as TGTGCCAGCAGCGAGGCTGCGCTCGGGGCCAACGTCCTGACTTTC.